This TCR beta chain was identified during a study of identifying expanded T cells in peripheral blood. The CDR3 is 21 amino acids. Germline loops: CDR1 LNHDA, CDR2 SQIVND (reference sequence). The V and J ends lost 6 bases and 0 bases, in that order; junction bases with no gene match: 19. Collection occurred without any documented infections or immune events in donors. On this clone itself: Its antigen remains unidentified.

Sequenced by immunoSEQ multiplex PCR; TCRdb stores in-frame clones only, minus some. The table records tens of thousands of clones, over 75% of them present only once. Findings of the study overall: Across healthy donors, higher total template counts meant significantly greater approximately two-week count variance. Technical replicates showed 0.9 to 1.5 changed clones; approximately 2 weeks around 15; four weeks 19.

This clonotype was sampled from a person between 18 and 70 years old in good health. The chain carries TRBV19 and TRBJ1-4, with 10 bases fitting TRBD1. Sequenced: blood. The CDR3 region has the DNA TGTGCCAGTAGGGGACAGGGGAGGTTATTCGGAAGAAGTGCAACTAATGAAAAACTGTTTTTT. It codes for CASRGQGRLFGRSATNEKLFF.